Detailed here is one TCR beta chain. The antigen is undetermined. These data belong to a study of T cells in localized non-small cell lung cancer. General study findings and limits: Uninvolved adjacent lung had more T cell clonality than any other tissue, topping tumor. Longer overall survival was linked to higher blood T cell density. Multi-region tumor sequencing was not done, so intratumor heterogeneity could not be excluded. Paired adjacent lung recovered a median roughly 54 of the top 100 tumor clones.

Trimming removed 5 bases from V and 0 bases from J, with 22 bases in between. The CDR3 totals 18 residues. Germline CDR1 SGHTA, CDR2 FQGNSA. Profiled with immunoSEQ multiplex PCR; TCRdb holds only in-frame clones, not every one. The data contain nearly 15,000 clones, around 85% of them singletons. The receptor comes from a female donor of 60 years or more with stage I squamous cell lung carcinoma. The chain has TRBV7-2 and TRBJ1-1; maybe TRBD1 (6 bases). Sequencing used peripheral blood, obtained before any cancer treatment. The CDR3 reads CASSTQGGGNPLNTEAFF. For the CDR3, the DNA is TGTGCCAGCAGCACACAGGGCGGTGGAAATCCCTTGAACACTGAAGCTTTCTTT.